The sequence of this TCR beta chain was determined in a study of T cells in Graves' hyperthyroidism and ophthalmopathy. Study-level findings and limits: Among clonotypes expanded in thyroid above 0.001, most were also found in blood.

Amplification of TCR beta CDR3 regions was performed using RNA transcripts as template. HTBI primers drove first-round RT-PCR of the TCR CDR3. MiXCR, applied by TCRdb to the multiplex PCR reads, yields one record per CDR3 protein. The table has approximately 330,000 distinct CDR3 sequences, about 20% seen once; the top ten hold about 53%. This clonotype was seen only a few times. What it binds is unknown. Exclusion criteria comprised uncontrolled infection, other autoimmune disease, pregnancy or lactation. Fresh peripheral blood, about 10 ml of it, supplied the PBMCs. Sequenced: blood. The TCR was taken from a woman in her forties or fifties with Graves' hyperthyroidism.

The CDR3 spells CASSPGLAGYTDTQYF. CDR3 in DNA: TGCGCCAGCAGCCCCGGACTAGCGGGATACACAGATACGCAGTATTTT. The chain employs TRBV10-2 and TRBJ2-3, with 12 bases aligning to TRBD2. V shed 6 bases and J 2 bases; nucleotides not matched to a gene: 6. Germline CDR1 WSHSY, CDR2 SAAADI. The CDR3 covers 16 residues.